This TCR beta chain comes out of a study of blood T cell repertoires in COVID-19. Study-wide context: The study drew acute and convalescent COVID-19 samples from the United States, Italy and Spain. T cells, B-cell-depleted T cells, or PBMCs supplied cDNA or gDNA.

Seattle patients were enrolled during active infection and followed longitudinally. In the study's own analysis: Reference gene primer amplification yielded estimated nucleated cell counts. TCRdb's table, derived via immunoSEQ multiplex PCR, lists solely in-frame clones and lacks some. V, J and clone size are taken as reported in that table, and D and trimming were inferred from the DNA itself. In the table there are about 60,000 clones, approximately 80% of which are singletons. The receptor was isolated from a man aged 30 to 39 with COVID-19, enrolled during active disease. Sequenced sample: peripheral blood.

CDR3 region: CASNRGSWDYGYTF. The CDR3 DNA sequence: TGTGCCAGCAATCGAGGGAGCTGGGACTATGGCTACACCTTC. V is TRBV6-5 and J is TRBJ1-2; D not certain. The length of the CDR3 is 14 residues. From germline, CDR1 is MNHEY and CDR2 SVGAGI. The V end was cut by 7 bases, the J end by 3 bases, with 15 bases between.